This T cell receptor beta chain is from a study of control samples from healthy donors and cancer patients. The repertoire was sequenced with immunoSEQ multiplex PCR; TCRdb's copy has only in-frame clones and lacks some. The sample contains 90,000 or so clones, approximately 90% of which appear only once. The CDR3 is 15 amino acids. The V end was cut by 3 bases, the J end by 3 bases, with 12 bases between. The sequencing sample was made of blood. This sequence joins TRBV23-1 and TRBJ1-5, with D unclear. TRBV23-1 is flagged as an ORF with uncertain function. The receptor comes from a woman between 45 and 60 years old in good health. CDR3: CASSHPVRPNQPQHF. CDR3 nucleotide sequence: TGCGCCAGCAGTCACCCAGTTCGTCCCAATCAGCCCCAGCATTTT.